This entry is about one T cell receptor (beta chain). Primers: 60 Vbeta forward and 13 Jbeta reverse. Sequenced by immunoSEQ multiplex PCR; TCRdb stores in-frame clones only, minus some. Recorded for this sample: about 34,000 clones. This CDR3 has 16 amino acids. Between the trimmed V and J ends, which lost 8 bases and 5 bases, there was a span of 22 bases. Germline-derived CDR1 and CDR2 are LNHDA and SQIVND (reference sequence). The data are from a study of cytomegalovirus exposure and HLA in healthy donors. Healthy bone marrow donors formed the donor group. The material sequenced was PBMCs. The TCR comes from a human donor in good health. The chain combines TRBV19 with TRBJ1-5; tentative D call: TRBD1 (6 bases). This chain's CDR3 is CASADRGRAIDQPQHF. The CDR3 DNA sequence: TGTGCCAGTGCGGACAGAGGACGAGCGATCGATCAGCCCCAGCATTTT.